One sample yielded the 9 T cell receptor beta chains listed below, sequenced in a study of OX40 agonist ivuxolimab in advanced cancers. Assay: immunoSEQ multiplex PCR; the TCRdb copy retains only in-frame clones and omits some. The sample has approximately 10,000 clones; 86% are singletons. Sequenced material: CD4+ or CD8+ T cells sorted from blood, taken in a trial of the OX40 agonist ivuxolimab. These receptors all come from an adult with an advanced solid tumor such as melanoma, head and neck, liver or kidney cancer.

This rearrangement joins TRBV4-1 to TRBJ1-3, with D hard to call. This CDR3 has 15 residues. V was clipped by 0 bases and J by 4 bases, with 10 bases between them. Germline V gene sequence: CDR1 MGHRA, CDR2 YSYEKL. The CDR3, as DNA: TGCGCCAGCAGCCAAGATTTGGGGTCCGGAAACACCATATATTTT. Its translation is CASSQDLGSGNTIYF.

The rearrangement uses TRBV4-1 and TRBJ2-1, with TRBD2 identical over 7 bases. Germline V gene lookup returns CDR1 MGHRA and CDR2 YSYEKL. This CDR3 has 15 amino acids. V was pared by 3 bases and J by 5 bases, with 7 bases of the junction left unmatched. The CDR3 loop is CASSQLGGLNNEQFF. For the CDR3, the DNA is TGCGCCAGCAGCCAGCTGGGAGGGCTAAACAATGAGCAGTTCTTC.

This chain uses TRBV5-8 with TRBJ2-7, with 7 bases identical to TRBD1. The germline CDR1 and CDR2 sequences are SGHTS and YDEGEE. After removal of 5 bases from V and 1 base from J, the junction contained 6 bases not matched to a gene. The CDR3 is 14 residues long. The CDR3 DNA is TGTGCCAGCAGGGACAGGTCCCCATCCTACGAGCAGTACTTC. It yields the protein CASRDRSPSYEQYF.

The V and J genes are TRBV7-9 and TRBJ2-7; D is ambiguous. Trimming stripped 7 bases from V and 2 bases from J, with 9 bases between. This CDR3 is 12 amino acids long. Germline CDR1 reads SEHNR; CDR2 reads FQNEAQ (reference sequence). CDR3 in amino acids: CASNPGTYEQYF. DNA for the CDR3: TGTGCCAGCAACCCCGGAACCTACGAGCAGTACTTC.

The genes are TRBV27 and TRBJ2-1; 11 nucleotides agree with TRBD2. V lost 0 bases and J lost 0; bases outside the gene matches: 10. Germline-derived CDR1 and CDR2 are MNHEY and SMNVEV (reference sequence). The CDR3 is made up of 20 amino acids. CDR3 coding DNA: TGTGCCAGCAGTTTATCCCCTCTAGCGGGGGGTGTAAGCTCCTACAATGAGCAGTTCTTC. This gives the protein CASSLSPLAGGVSSYNEQFF.

The gene calls are TRBV27 and TRBJ1-5, with no clear D. The V end was cut by 0 bases, the J end by 7 bases, with 4 bases between. Germline V CDR1 and CDR2: MNHEY, SMNVEV (reference sequence). The CDR3 spans 12 residues. The CDR3 sequence: CASSLSNQPQHF. In DNA, the CDR3 is TGTGCCAGCAGTTTATCGAACCAGCCCCAGCATTTT.

The rearrangement joins TRBV28 to TRBJ2-7, with D perhaps TRBD1 or TRBD2 (5 bases each). The V gene lost 4 bases and the J gene lost 13 bases, with 23 bases spanning the gap. The CDR3 runs to 14 residues. Germline CDR1 is MDHEN and CDR2 is SYDVKM. The CDR3 DNA follows: TGTGCCAGCAGTTCCGGGCCCGGGGCCATGGGGGAATACTTC. Translation gives CASSSGPGAMGEYF.

The V call is TRBV4-1, the J call TRBJ2-3; 11 bases align to TRBD2. Germline V CDR1 and CDR2: MGHRA, YSYEKL. The CDR3 consists of 17 residues. With 2 bases clipped from V and 3 bases from J, the junction kept 7 bases outside the gene matches. The CDR3 loop reads CASSQLWTSGRTDTQYF. Here the CDR3 DNA reads TGCGCCAGCAGCCAACTTTGGACTAGCGGGCGGACAGATACGCAGTATTTT.

The rearrangement joins TRBV5-4 to TRBJ1-1, with no clear D. Germline loops: CDR1 SGHNT, CDR2 YYREEE (reference sequence). V lost 7 bases and J lost 1, with 14 bases in between. CDR3 size: 14 residues. The CDR3 protein is CASHLYRGNTEAFF. CDR3 nucleotide sequence: TGTGCCAGCCACCTTTACAGAGGGAACACTGAAGCTTTCTTT.